This T cell receptor (beta chain) was recorded in a study of shared clonotypes between healthy human individuals. Study background: Each donor's CD4 naive and CD4 memory cells filled three plates apiece, CD8 naive two, and CD8 memory one. General observations from the study: Few donors limited the genetic and exposure-history diversity represented. Generation of non-shared clonotypes was less probable than generation of clonotypes shared by all four donors.

As for this clone: Its antigen remains unknown.

The CDR3 sequence is 14 residues long. Per germline, CDR1 LNHNV and CDR2 YYDKDF (reference sequence). V lost 4 bases to trimming and J lost 5 bases, with 14 bases between them. Profiled with immunoSEQ multiplex PCR; TCRdb holds only in-frame clones, not every one. The sample lists approximately 840,000 clones, approximately 97% occurring once. It was CD45RO-negative cells, positively selected for CCR7, that made up naive CD8 cells, with terminally differentiated effector memory CD45RA+ cells excluded. This chain joins TRBV15 and TRBJ1-2; weak D call: TRBD1 (5 bases). The sequence was collected from a man under 40 in good health. Sequencing was performed on naive CD8+ T cells sorted from blood. For the CDR3, the DNA is TGTGCCACCAGCATTGGGACGCTCTCTTATGGCTACACCTTC. Translated: CATSIGTLSYGYTF.